This TCR beta chain was sequenced during a study of PD-1 blockade in classical Hodgkin lymphoma (dated by TCRdb to the early 2020s). Regarding the research as a whole: Nivolumab dosing was 3 mg/kg intravenously every 2 weeks, continuing until either disease progression or unacceptable toxicity. A peripheral blood immune signature of response to PD-1 blockade in classical Hodgkin lymphoma was defined using TCR beta sequencing and CyTOF.

The study at large found these results: The study covered only a single clinical trial cohort, and the causes of the repertoire differences, possibly disease activity or prior therapy, were still not defined. A significant rise by C4D1 was seen in CD4+ but not CD8+ TCR diversity (p=0.0027 vs p=0.16), with the rise being most apparent in complete responders (p=0.02). Among trial patients, those achieving complete response had baseline diversity similar to that of newly diagnosed patients, while diversity was significantly lower in partial responders and progressors. Lower diversity was observed in patients in whom nivolumab was started less than 1 year after ASCT, and these patients were excluded from later analyses so that confounding by immune reconstitution would be avoided. Baseline TCR diversity was reported to be lower in newly diagnosed patients than in healthy donors and to be lower still in relapsed/refractory patients.

Genomic DNA was extracted with the Qiagen DNeasy kit from unsorted PBMCs and from negatively selected CD4+ and CD8+ fractions. TCR beta CDR3 regions were subjected to amplification by immunoSEQ multiplex PCR with primers that anneal to V and J segments. A synthetic immune receptor repertoire was used to minimize amplification bias, and any residual bias was removed computationally once sequencing was done. As for the original processing: Custom Python scripts were used to quantify repertoire diversity as the Shannon entropy index. Unsorted, CD4+ and CD8+ repertoires were analyzed separately, except for combined analyses in which CD4+ and CD8+ sequences were merged in silico. Clonal expansion was defined as a frequency increase of at least 2-fold after treatment compared with C1D1, and clones undetected at baseline were assigned a pseudocount of 0.5. Clones with 0 or 1 copy at C1D1 were classified as singleton clones, and clones with 2 or more copies were classified as non-singleton clones. Clones expanded in unsorted samples were assigned a CD4+, CD8+ or unknown annotation through matching of protein sequences in sorted samples from the same patient. Diversity changes from C1D1 to C4D1 were tested in paired samples using Wilcoxon tests. TCRdb re-hosts the immuneACCESS table, in-frame sequences only. Its copies lack some clones; in the studies checked, an unresolved V gene accounts for under half of them, and the cause for the rest is not known. V, J and clone size were drawn from that table, and D and trimming were deduced from the DNA. Here the sample has approximately 90,000 clones; 83% occur a single time. About a sixth of the sample goes to the ten largest clones.

From the germline V gene (reference sequence), CDR1 is MNHNY and CDR2 is SVGAGI. Reading from cysteine to phenylalanine, the CDR3 counts 15 amino acids. Of all the DNA, just the CDR3 is kept, 45 bases in frame from base 1. V and J are trimmed by 4 bases and 2 bases, and the gene matches miss 5 bases of the junction. The sample's time point label, decoded: cycle 4 day 1 (C4D1), after 5 to 7 weeks of nivolumab. Relapse after autologous stem cell transplantation had occurred in all trial patients, and cohorts A, B and C were distinguished by prior brentuximab vedotin exposure. The trial cohort was composed of about 60 patients with relapsed/refractory classical Hodgkin lymphoma, for whom complete response, partial response or progressive disease was recorded as best overall response. In the multi-cohort phase II CheckMate 205 trial, trial patients received single-agent nivolumab. Best overall response was determined by an independent review committee according to the 2007 International Working Group response criteria. PBMCs from the trial were collected at three points: immediately before nivolumab initiation (C1D1), and during therapy at cycle 2 day 1 and cycle 4 day 1. After peripheral blood was drawn into 8 mL Vacutainer Cell Preparation Tubes, PBMCs were isolated by centrifugation and then cryopreserved.

Remarks on this clone: Its recognized antigen is unknown. The sample holds no much larger clone one base away, and base qualities are not on file.

This TCR was sampled from a human donor with classical Hodgkin lymphoma. The sample was peripheral blood mononuclear cells (PBMCs), taken before the fourth cycle of nivolumab. The V and J segments used are TRBV6-6 and TRBJ2-1; 7 nucleotides in the junction match TRBD2. CDR3 sequence: CASSLLAAAYNEQFF. In nucleotide form, the sequence is TGTGCCAGCAGTTTGCTAGCGGCAGCCTACAATGAGCAGTTCTTC.